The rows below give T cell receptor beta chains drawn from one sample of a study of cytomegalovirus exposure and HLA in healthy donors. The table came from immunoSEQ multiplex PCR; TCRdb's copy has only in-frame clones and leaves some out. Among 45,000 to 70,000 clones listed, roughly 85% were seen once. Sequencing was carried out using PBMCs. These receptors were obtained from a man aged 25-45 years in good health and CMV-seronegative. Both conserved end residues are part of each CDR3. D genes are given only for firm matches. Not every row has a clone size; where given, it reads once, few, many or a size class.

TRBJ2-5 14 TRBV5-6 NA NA TGTGCCAGCAGCTTGGGGCAGATACAAGAGACCCAGTACTTC CASSLGQIQETQYF
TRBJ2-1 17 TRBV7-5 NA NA TGTGCCAGAACCCCCACGCCCGGCGGGAGGCCCCTCAATGAGCAGTTCTTC CARTPTPGGRPLNEQFF
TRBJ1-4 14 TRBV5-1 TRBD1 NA TGCGCCAGCGGCCCGACAGGGGGCTATGAAAAACTGTTTTTT CASGPTGGYEKLFF
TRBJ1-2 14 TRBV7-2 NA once TGTGCCAGCAGTTCTCTGGGGGGAGGGGACGGCTACACCTTC CASSSLGGGDGYTF
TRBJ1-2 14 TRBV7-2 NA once TGTGCCAGCAGCTCCTTCTCGAGGACAGAAGGCTACACCTTC CASSSFSRTEGYTF
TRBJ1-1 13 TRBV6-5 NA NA TGTGCCAGCAGTTACCTGGGAGGGACTGAAGCTTTCTTT CASSYLGGTEAFF
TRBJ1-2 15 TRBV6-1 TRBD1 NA TGTGCCAGCAGTGTTACCGGAACAGGGGTTTATGGCTACACCTTC CASSVTGTGVYGYTF
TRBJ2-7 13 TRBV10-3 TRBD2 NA TGTGCCACCAGACTAGCGGGAGCCCGCGAGCAGTACTTC CATRLAGAREQYF
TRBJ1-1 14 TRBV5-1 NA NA TGCGCCAGCAGCTTGCGACACGGGAACACTGAAGCTTTCTTT CASSLRHGNTEAFF
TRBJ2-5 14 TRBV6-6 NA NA TGTGCCAGCAGATATCAGGGTATTGGAGAGACCCAGTACTTC CASRYQGIGETQYF
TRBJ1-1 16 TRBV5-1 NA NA TGCGCCAGCAGCTTGGGTCGGAGAAACATGAACACTGAAGCTTTCTTT CASSLGRRNMNTEAFF
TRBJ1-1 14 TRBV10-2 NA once TGCGCCAGCAGTGAGTCGGGGGGGGCTGCTGAAGCTTTCTTT CASSESGGAAEAFF
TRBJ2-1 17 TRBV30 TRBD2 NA TGTGCCTGGAACCCACACGTCGGCGGGAGTTCCTACAATGAGCAGTTCTTC CAWNPHVGGSSYNEQFF
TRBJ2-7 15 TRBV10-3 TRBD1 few TGTGCCATCAGTGGGACCGGGACAGGGTTTGGCGAGCAGTACTTC CAISGTGTGFGEQYF
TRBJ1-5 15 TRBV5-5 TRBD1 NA TGTGCCAGCAGCCAGGACAGGGCAAGCAATCAGCCCCAGCATTTT CASSQDRASNQPQHF
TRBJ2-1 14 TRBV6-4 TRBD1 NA TGTGCCAGCAGTCCCGGGACAGGGGGCAATGAGCAGTTCTTC CASSPGTGGNEQFF
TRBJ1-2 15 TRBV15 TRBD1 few TGTGCCACCAGCAGAGACACGGACAGGGCTTATGGCTACACCTTC CATSRDTDRAYGYTF
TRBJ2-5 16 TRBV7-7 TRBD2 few TGTGCTAGCACCCCCCGGCTAGCGGGGGGGCGAGAGACCCAGTACTTC CASTPRLAGGRETQYF
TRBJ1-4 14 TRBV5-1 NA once TGCGCCAGCAGCGCAGGGGCCCCAAATGAAAAACTGTTTTTT CASSAGAPNEKLFF
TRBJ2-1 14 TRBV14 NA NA TGTGCCAGCAGCCAACAGCAGGGATACAATGAGCAGTTCTTC CASSQQQGYNEQFF
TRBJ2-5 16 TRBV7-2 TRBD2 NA TGTGCCAGCAGCTTACACTCGCTAGCGGGGCAAGAGACCCAGTACTTC CASSLHSLAGQETQYF
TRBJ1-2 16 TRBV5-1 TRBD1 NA TGCGCCAGCAGCCCGGGACAGCTTATCACTAACTATGGCTACACCTTC CASSPGQLITNYGYTF
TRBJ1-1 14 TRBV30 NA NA TGTGCCTGGACTAAGCTCAGGTTCGGCCCCGAAGCTTTCTTT CAWTKLRFGPEAFF
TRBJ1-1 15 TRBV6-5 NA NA TGTGCCAGCAGTTACTCCCCCCCCGCTATCTCTGAAGCTTTCTTT CASSYSPPAISEAFF
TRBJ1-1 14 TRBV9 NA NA TGTGCCAGCAGCCCCAATTCCCGGGGGACTGAAGCTTTCTTT CASSPNSRGTEAFF
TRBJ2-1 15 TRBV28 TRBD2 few TGTGCCAGCAGTTCCCCAGCGGGGGCCTACAATGAGCAGTTCTTC CASSSPAGAYNEQFF
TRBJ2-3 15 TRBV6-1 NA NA TGTGCCAGCAAGGTTTTCACAGCTGGCACAGATACGCAGTATTTT CASKVFTAGTDTQYF
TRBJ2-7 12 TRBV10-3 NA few TGTGCCAGCTCGGGGGAGAGCTACGAGCAGTACTTC CASSGESYEQYF
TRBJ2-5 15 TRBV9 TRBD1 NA TGTGCCAGCAGCTCCACTGGGACAGTTCAAGAGACCCAGTACTTC CASSSTGTVQETQYF
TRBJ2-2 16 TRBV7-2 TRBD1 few TGTGCCAGCAGCTTCGCCGGGACAGGGTCAACCGGGGAGCTGTTTTTT CASSFAGTGSTGELFF
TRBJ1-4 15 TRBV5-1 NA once TGCGCCAGCAGCCTACGACAGGCCAATAATGAAAAACTGTTTTTT CASSLRQANNEKLFF
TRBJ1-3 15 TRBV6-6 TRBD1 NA TGTGCCAGCAGTTACGGGGACAGCTCTGGAAACACCATATATTTT CASSYGDSSGNTIYF
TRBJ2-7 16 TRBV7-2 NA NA TGTGCCAGCAGCTTTCCTGAGGAGCGGGTGGCCTACGAGCAGTACTTC CASSFPEERVAYEQYF
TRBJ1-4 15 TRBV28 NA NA TGTGCCAGCAGTTTTGTAGGGGCAACTAATGAAAAACTGTTTTTT CASSFVGATNEKLFF
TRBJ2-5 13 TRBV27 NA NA TGTGCCAGCAGTATAGCGGCGTTGAAGACCCAGTACTTC CASSIAALKTQYF
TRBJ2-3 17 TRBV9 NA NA TGTGCCAGCAGCGAGGGGTTTACTTCTACTAGCACAGATACGCAGTATTTT CASSEGFTSTSTDTQYF
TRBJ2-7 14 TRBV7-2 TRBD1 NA TGTGCCAGCAGCCCCGGGACAGGGGGCGCCGAGCAGTACTTC CASSPGTGGAEQYF
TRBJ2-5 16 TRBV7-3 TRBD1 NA TGTGCCAGCAGCCCTTATCGGGACAGGGGGCGGCAGACCCAGTACTTC CASSPYRDRGRQTQYF
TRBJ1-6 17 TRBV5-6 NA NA TGTGCCAGCAGCTGGGGCCCTGACAGCTCCTATAATTCACCCCTCCACTTT CASSWGPDSSYNSPLHF
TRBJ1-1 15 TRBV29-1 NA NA TGCAGCGTTGAAATATGGGACTTAGAACAAGGTGAAGCTTTCTTT CSVEIWDLEQGEAFF
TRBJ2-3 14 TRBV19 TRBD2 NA TGTGCCAGTAGTAGGACTAGCGGATTTGATACGCAGTATTTT CASSRTSGFDTQYF
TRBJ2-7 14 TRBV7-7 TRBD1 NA TGTGCTAGCAGCATGTTGGGACAGACCGACGAGCAGTACTTC CASSMLGQTDEQYF
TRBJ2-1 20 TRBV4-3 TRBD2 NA TGCGCCAGCAGCCAATATTTCCTAGCGGGGGGTCGGGAGGCTTACAATGAGCAGTTCTTC CASSQYFLAGGREAYNEQFF
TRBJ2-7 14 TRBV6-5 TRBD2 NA TGTGCCAGCAGTTACTCGACGGGAGGGTACGAGCAGTACTTC CASSYSTGGYEQYF
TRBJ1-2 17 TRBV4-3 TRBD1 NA TGCGCCAGCAGCCAAGATCTCTATGGACAGGGTGCTTCGGGCTACACCTTC CASSQDLYGQGASGYTF
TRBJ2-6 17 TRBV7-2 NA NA TGTGCCAGCAGCTTAGTTATGGGAGCCGAGAGTGCCAACGTCCTGACTTTC CASSLVMGAESANVLTF
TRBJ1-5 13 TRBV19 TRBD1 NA TGTGCCAGCAAGGACAGGGTGGATCAGCCCCAGCATTTT CASKDRVDQPQHF
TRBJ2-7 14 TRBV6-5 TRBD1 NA TGTGCCAGCAGTTACTCGGGACAGGGAAACGAGCAGTACTTC CASSYSGQGNEQYF
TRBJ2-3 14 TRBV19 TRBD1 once TGTGCCAGTAGTATAGGGCAGGGGGCAGATACGCAGTATTTT CASSIGQGADTQYF
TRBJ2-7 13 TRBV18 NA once TGTGCCAGCTCACCAAGTAGCTCCTACGAGCAGTACTTC CASSPSSSYEQYF
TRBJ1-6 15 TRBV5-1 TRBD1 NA TGCGCCAGCAGTACGAGGACAGGGGAGAGTTCACCCCTCCACTTT CASSTRTGESSPLHF
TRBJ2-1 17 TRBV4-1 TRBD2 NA TGCGCCAGCAGTTCTGCACCCCAGCTAGCGGGTGGGAATGAGCAGTTCTTC CASSSAPQLAGGNEQFF
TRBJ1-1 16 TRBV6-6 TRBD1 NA TGTGCCAGCAGTCCTCCGGGACAGGGGGCATTGGGCGGGCCTTTCTTT CASSPPGQGALGGPFF